Shown below are 24 T cell receptor beta chains from a single sample sequenced in a study of cytomegalovirus exposure and HLA in healthy donors (TCRdb year 2017). Libraries were built with the immunoSEQ multiplex PCR assay. The multiplex PCR relied on a mix of 60 forward primers for TCR Vbeta segments and 13 reverse primers for TCR Jbeta segments. TCRdb carries this immuneACCESS record with in-frame sequences only. Its versions omit some clonotypes, under half of them owing to an unresolved V gene in the studies checked, with the rest unexplained. This sample is represented by roughly 120,000 clones; about 86% of them were singletons. Of the sample, approximately 2% falls within the top ten clones. The sequencing sample was made of PBMCs. Receptor source: a middle-aged man in good health and CMV-seronegative.

This chain joins TRBV29-1 and TRBJ2-1, with 7 bases that match TRBD1. This CDR3 is built from 13 residues. The germline V gene has CDR1 SQVTM and CDR2 ANQGSEA. V gave up 4 bases and J gave up 3 bases; unmatched junction bases: 3. The CDR3 protein is CSVGTGVYNEQFF. DNA of the CDR3: TGCAGCGTTGGGACAGGAGTCTACAATGAGCAGTTCTTC.

The gene calls are TRBV7-9 and TRBJ1-2, with TRBD1 matching 8 bases. Germline CDR1 reads SEHNR; CDR2 reads FQNEAQ (reference sequence). V shed 7 bases, J shed 5 bases, and the junction held 12 bases outside the gene matches. This CDR3 is built from 15 residues. The CDR3 here is CASIPLPGQEYGYTF. CDR3 nucleotide sequence: TGTGCCAGCATTCCCCTCCCGGGACAGGAATATGGCTACACCTTC. Drawing the rest from reference TRBV7-9 and TRBJ1-2, the complete variable domain is DTGVSQNPRHKITKRGQNVTFRCDPISEHNRLYWYRQTLGQGPEFLTYFQNEAQLEKSRLLSDRFSAERPKGSFSTLEIQRTEQGDSAMYLCASIPLPGQEYGYTFGSGTRLTVV.

V is TRBV28 and J is TRBJ2-5; D possibly corresponds to TRBD2 (7 bases). V lost 3 bases to trimming and J lost 5 bases, with 13 bases between them. CDR1 is MDHEN and CDR2 is SYDVKM in the germline V gene. The CDR3 is 14 residues long. The CDR3 DNA reads as TGTGCCAGCAGTTTCGGGGGGCCAGGGGAGACCCAGTACTTC. It is translated as CASSFGGPGETQYF.

The J gene is TRBJ1-1, the V gene TRBV11-2; D might be TRBD1 (6 bases). The CDR3 runs 14 residues. V lost 1 base and J lost 2, with 8 bases in between. Germline-derived CDR1 and CDR2 are SGHAT and FQNNGV. The CDR3 nucleotides are TGTGCCAGCAGCTTAGGGACAGCCAACACTGAAGCTTTCTTT. Its protein product is CASSLGTANTEAFF.

The chain has TRBV9 and TRBJ2-7, with 10 bases matching TRBD2. Germline V CDR1 and CDR2: SGDLS, YYNGEE. This CDR3 comprises 16 residues. V shed 6 bases and J 6 bases; nucleotides not matched to a gene: 15. The CDR3 nucleotides are TGTGCCAGCAATCGGGGGAGCGGGGGGGCCGGGGGCGAGCAGTACTTC. It codes for CASNRGSGGAGGEQYF.

This sequence joins TRBV2 and TRBJ1-1; 7 bases fit TRBD1. Germline assignment: CDR1 SNHLY and CDR2 FYNNEI. The V and J ends lost 7 bases and 1 base, in that order; junction bases with no gene match: 6. This CDR3 region has 14 residues. The DNA of the CDR3 is TGTGCCAGCACGGGGGACAGCAAGAACACTGAAGCTTTCTTT. This translates into CASTGDSKNTEAFF.

The gene calls are TRBV28 and TRBJ1-2, with TRBD1 as a possible D gene (6 bases). The germline V and J ends were trimmed by 3 bases and 5 bases, with 16 bases remaining between them. This CDR3 region has 15 residues. Germline CDR1 MDHEN, CDR2 SYDVKM. The CDR3 DNA follows: TGTGCCAGCAGTTTGGGGACAAGTTATAATTATGGCTACACCTTC. Translated: CASSLGTSYNYGYTF.

This chain connects TRBV2 to TRBJ2-5; 13 nucleotides agree with TRBD2. Unmatched junction bases numbered 4, after V lost 0 bases and J lost 9 bases. The CDR3 totals 15 residues. CDR1 and CDR2 from the germline V gene are SNHLY and FYNNEI. The CDR3 DNA follows: TGTGCCAGCAGTGAAGCGCGACTAGCGGGGGGTTCCCAGTACTTC. It specifies CASSEARLAGGSQYF.

The chain uses TRBV5-5 and TRBJ1-1; 8 bases are shared with TRBD1. V trimming: 5 bases; J trimming: 6 bases; junction bases outside the gene matches: 6. CDR3 size: 13 residues. Germline assignment: CDR1 SGHKS and CDR2 YYEKEE (reference sequence). In DNA, the CDR3 is TGTGCCAGCAGAGACAGGGGTTTCCCTGAAGCTTTCTTT. It specifies CASRDRGFPEAFF.

The V gene is TRBV5-1, the J gene TRBJ1-2; a weak D match, TRBD1 (5 bases). Germline V CDR1 and CDR2: SGHRS, YFSETQ. With 4 bases removed from V and 7 bases from J, the gap between germline ends came to 23 bases. This CDR3 is 16 amino acids long. The CDR3 nucleotides read TGCGCCAGCAGCCCAACACCTGTCCAGGGAGGAGGTGGCTACACCTTC. It specifies CASSPTPVQGGGGYTF.

This clone was seen a single time. This chain uses TRBV6-1 with TRBJ2-7; D is possibly TRBD1 (6 bases). V lost 6 bases and J lost 4, with 16 bases in between. The CDR3 has 14 residues. Per the germline V gene, CDR1 is MNHNS and CDR2 is SASEGT. The CDR3 loop reads CASRDSDSDYEQYF. Written as DNA, the CDR3 is TGTGCCAGCAGGGACAGTGACTCAGATTACGAGCAGTACTTC.

The chain joins TRBV27 to TRBJ1-5; D remains unclear. The CDR3 length is 13 residues. V was trimmed by 3 bases and J by 0 bases, leaving 3 bases between them. CDR1 is MNHEY, CDR2 SMNVEV, per germline (reference sequence). The CDR3 coding sequence is TGTGCCAGCAGTTTTTATAGCAATCAGCCCCAGCATTTT. Encoded protein: CASSFYSNQPQHF.

The V and J genes are TRBV4-2 and TRBJ2-2; D not resolved. CDR3 size: 12 residues. Trimming stripped 2 bases from V and 5 bases from J, with 3 bases between. Germline assignment: CDR1 LGHNA and CDR2 YNFKEQ. CDR3 region: CASSQPTGELFF. CDR3 coding DNA: TGTGCCAGCAGCCAACCAACCGGGGAGCTGTTTTTT.

The count of this clone is one. This chain joins TRBV2 and TRBJ2-1; the match to TRBD2 covers 9 bases. CDR3 length: 14 residues. CDR1 and CDR2 (germline): SNHLY, FYNNEI. After removal of 6 bases from V and 7 bases from J, the junction contained 7 bases not matched to a gene. This CDR3 reads CASRSSGDLNEQFF. CDR3 sequence (DNA): TGTGCCAGCAGGTCTAGCGGGGATTTGAATGAGCAGTTCTTC.

V and J are TRBV18 and TRBJ1-4; the match to TRBD1 covers 7 bases. Germline lookup yields CDR1 KGHSH and CDR2 LQKENI. The CDR3 sequence is 16 residues long. The V gene end was trimmed by 2 bases and the J gene end by 3 bases; junction bases not matched to a gene: 6. The CDR3 region has the DNA TGTGCCAGCTCACCAACACGGACAGGACCTAATGAAAAACTGTTTTTT. It translates to CASSPTRTGPNEKLFF.

The rearrangement uses TRBV2 and TRBJ1-2, with D maybe TRBD1 (6 bases). V was pared by 4 bases and J by 2 bases, with 20 bases between. This CDR3 has 17 amino acids. Germline CDR1 SNHLY, CDR2 FYNNEI. The CDR3 DNA sequence: TGTGCCAGCAGTGGGCCCCCCCGGCAGGGGACCAACTATGGCTACACCTTC. Encoded protein: CASSGPPRQGTNYGYTF.

This chain uses TRBV6-6 with TRBJ1-5; TRBD1 is a possible D gene (5 bases). This CDR3 is 12 amino acids long. V dropped 7 bases and J dropped 11 bases, with 15 bases sitting between them. The V gene's germline CDR1 is MNHNY and CDR2 SVGAGI (reference sequence). Here the CDR3 reads CASTRGGEAQHF. The CDR3 region has the DNA TGTGCCAGCACGAGGGGAGGGGAGGCCCAGCATTTT.

V is TRBV28 and J is TRBJ1-1, with 7 bases that match TRBD1. CDR1 and CDR2 (germline): MDHEN, SYDVKM. With 5 bases clipped from V and 1 base from J, the junction kept 10 bases outside the gene matches. The CDR3 has 16 amino acids. Written as DNA, the CDR3 is TGTGCCAGCAGTCTACCGATCGGGACAGCGAACACTGAAGCTTTCTTT. It is translated as CASSLPIGTANTEAFF.

The rearrangement joins TRBV19 to TRBJ1-2; D is perhaps TRBD1 (5 bases). This CDR3 contains 14 residues. The germline V and J ends were trimmed by 7 bases and 2 bases, with 14 bases remaining between them. Per the germline V gene, CDR1 is LNHDA and CDR2 is SQIVND (reference sequence). CDR3 nucleotide sequence: TGTGCCAGTAACAGGAAAGACATAAACTATGGCTACACCTTC. Translation gives CASNRKDINYGYTF. The whole variable domain, filled in from reference TRBV19 and TRBJ1-2, reads DGGITQSPKYLFRKEGQNVTLSCEQNLNHDAMYWYRQDPGQGLRLIYYSQIVNDFQKGDIAEGYSVSREKKESFPLTVTSAQKNPTAFYLCASNRKDINYGYTFGSGTRLTVV.

The V and J genes are TRBV28 and TRBJ2-7; the match to TRBD1 covers 9 bases. CDR3 length: 14 amino acids. Germline loops: CDR1 MDHEN, CDR2 SYDVKM. Germline trimming cut 6 bases from V and 5 bases from J; bases unmatched to any gene: 8. The CDR3 DNA follows: TGTGCCAGCAGGGGACAGGGAAGGGGCAACGAGCAGTACTTC. Residues: CASRGQGRGNEQYF. Looking up the rest from reference TRBV28 and TRBJ2-7 gives the full variable domain: DVKVTQSSRYLVKRTGEKVFLECVQDMDHENMFWYRQDPGLGLRLIYFSYDVKMKEKGDIPEGYSVSREKKERFSLILESASTNQTSMYLCASRGQGRGNEQYFGPGTRLTVT.

This rearrangement joins TRBV7-8 to TRBJ1-6, with D tentatively TRBD1 (6 bases). Per germline, CDR1 SGHVS and CDR2 FQNEAQ. The CDR3 is 15 residues long. Deletions cut 5 bases from V and 10 bases from J, with 18 bases between. The CDR3 region is CASSPRTESGSPLHF. CDR3 nucleotide sequence: TGTGCCAGCAGCCCCCGGACAGAATCGGGATCACCCCTCCACTTT.

The J gene is TRBJ1-5, the V gene TRBV2; 7 nucleotides line up with TRBD1. The CDR3 is 13 amino acids. Germline V CDR1 and CDR2: SNHLY, FYNNEI. V lost 10 bases to trimming and J lost 5 bases; unmatched junction nucleotides: 8. CDR3 sequence (DNA): TGTGCCACCCGGACAGGAGAGGATCAGCCCCAGCATTTT. Translation gives CATRTGEDQPQHF.

The chain couples TRBV15 to TRBJ1-5; D perhaps matches TRBD1 (6 bases). The CDR3 contains 15 residues. V was clipped by 5 bases and J by 0 bases, with 11 bases between them. Germline CDR1 reads LNHNV; CDR2 reads YYDKDF (reference sequence). CDR3 sequence (DNA): TGTGCCACCAGCCGGGAGGGGGTTAGCAATCAGCCCCAGCATTTT. Translating gives CATSREGVSNQPQHF.

The chain recombines TRBV5-6 with TRBJ1-5; 7 nucleotides agree with TRBD1. Trimming at V came to 1 base and at J to 3 bases, leaving 4 bases not matched to a gene. Germline values: CDR1 SGHDT, CDR2 YYEEEE. CDR3 length equals 15 residues. CDR3 sequence: CASSLRGTANQPQHF. The CDR3 DNA follows: TGTGCCAGCAGCTTGCGGGGGACAGCCAATCAGCCCCAGCATTTT.